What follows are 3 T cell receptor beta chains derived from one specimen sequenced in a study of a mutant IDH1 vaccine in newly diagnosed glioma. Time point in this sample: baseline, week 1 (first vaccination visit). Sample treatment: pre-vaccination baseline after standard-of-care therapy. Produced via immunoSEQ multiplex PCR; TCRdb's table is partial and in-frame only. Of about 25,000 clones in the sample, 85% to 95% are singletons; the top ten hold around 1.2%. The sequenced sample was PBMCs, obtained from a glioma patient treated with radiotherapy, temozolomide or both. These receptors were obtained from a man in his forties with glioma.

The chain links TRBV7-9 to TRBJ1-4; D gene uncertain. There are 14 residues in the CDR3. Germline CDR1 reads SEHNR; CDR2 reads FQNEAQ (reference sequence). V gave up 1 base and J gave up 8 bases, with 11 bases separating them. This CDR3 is CASSLGASGEKLFF. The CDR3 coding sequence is TGTGCCAGCAGCTTAGGCGCTTCCGGGGAAAAACTGTTTTTT.

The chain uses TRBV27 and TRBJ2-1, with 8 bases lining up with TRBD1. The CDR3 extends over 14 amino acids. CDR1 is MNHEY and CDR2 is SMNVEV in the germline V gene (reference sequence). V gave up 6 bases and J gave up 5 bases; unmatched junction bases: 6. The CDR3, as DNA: TGTGCCAGCAGATCACCAGGGGGCAACAATGAGCAGTTCTTC. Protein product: CASRSPGGNNEQFF.

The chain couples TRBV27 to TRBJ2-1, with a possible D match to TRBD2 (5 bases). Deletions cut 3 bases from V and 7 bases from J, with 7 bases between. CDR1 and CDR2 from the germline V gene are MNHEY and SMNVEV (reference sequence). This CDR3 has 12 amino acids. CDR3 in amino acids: CASSFGGNEQFF. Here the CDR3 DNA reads TGTGCCAGCAGTTTCGGCGGGAATGAGCAGTTCTTC.